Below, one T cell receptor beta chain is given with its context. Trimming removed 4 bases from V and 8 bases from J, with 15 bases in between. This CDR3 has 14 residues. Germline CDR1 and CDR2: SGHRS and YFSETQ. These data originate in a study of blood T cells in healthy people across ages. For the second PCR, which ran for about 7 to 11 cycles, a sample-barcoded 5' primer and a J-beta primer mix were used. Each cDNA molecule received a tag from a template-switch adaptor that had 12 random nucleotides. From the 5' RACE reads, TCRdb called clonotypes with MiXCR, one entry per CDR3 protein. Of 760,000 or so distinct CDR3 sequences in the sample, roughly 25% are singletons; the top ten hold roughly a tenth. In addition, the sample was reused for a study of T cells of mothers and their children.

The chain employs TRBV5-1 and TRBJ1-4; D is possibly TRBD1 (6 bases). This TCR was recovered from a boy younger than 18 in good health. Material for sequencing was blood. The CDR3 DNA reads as TGCGCCAGCAGCCCACAGGGCGTCGGGGAAAAACTGTTTTTT. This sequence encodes CASSPQGVGEKLFF.